This is a list of T cell receptor beta chains from one sample in a study of CD8+CD57+ T cells in acquired aplastic anemia. TCRdb re-called the reads with MiXCR, one entry per CDR3 protein. The sample carries roughly 160,000 distinct CDR3 sequences, 65% to 75% recorded once. Sequenced sample: sorted CD4+, CD8+, or CD8+CD57+ T cells (not recorded which) from PBMCs. All receptors come from a human donor with aplastic anemia. CDR3s leave out the opening cysteine and the closing phenylalanine or tryptophan. Clone size is given for some rows only: seen once, a few or many times, or a class if the clone is expanded.

few TRBV20-1 SLLAGGPDTQY
once TRBV7-9 ASSDGLGTGGQF
NA TRBV20-1 SARDIKNTEAF
NA TRBV7-8 ASSLPGMNTEAF
once TRBV20-1 SARVGERTYGNTIY
NA TRBV10-2 ASREDRAGYEQY
NA TRBV5-1 ASSADSGGFYEQY
NA TRBV20-1 SARETVNTEAF
NA TRBV2 ASSVFPSGHTGELF
NA TRBV7-8 ASGGSGATDTQY
NA TRBV7-2 ASSSRTGGMSDTGELF
few TRBV6-6 ASSYIIGAHEKLF
few TRBV7-6 ASSTTTGWEQY
NA TRBV7-2 ASSYSGGNGGYT
NA TRBV29-1 SVQVDTDTQY
NA TRBV10-3 AISETGGVDYGYT
few TRBV7-2 ASSPIGWGGRDSPLH
NA TRBV20-1 SARVKGPNSPLH
NA TRBV2 ASSEKSGRAWSSYEQY
few TRBV24-1 ATSDTDSRAF
once TRBV25-1 ASRLSGSYEQY
once TRBV7-8 ASSQDRRSPLH
NA TRBV2 ASSELGQGYEQY
NA TRBV6-5 ASSYSGPYNEQF
NA TRBV11-1 ASSLAPVYEQY
NA TRBV20-1 SAFRVNSPLH
NA TRBV20-1 SAGPGQGDYEQY
few TRBV5-1 ASSLERAGVSTDTQY
NA TRBV20-1 SAEGYGGGYT
NA TRBV2 ASSREGEPYEQY
NA TRBV2 ASSGTGSGNQPQH
few TRBV20-1 SARGPDRGIYGYT
NA TRBV20-1 SATLSSGYT
NA TRBV10-3 AIGTGLLETF
NA TRBV20-1 SYSLAGGVDTQY
NA TRBV2 ASRGVQGGGEQY
NA TRBV6-4 ASSDSVGAGGTQY
NA TRBV6-1 ASCGQDEKLF
few TRBV20-1 SVGQNTEAF
NA TRBV20-1 SARAGTNNSPLH
NA TRBV12-3/TRBV12-4 ASSLRQGDNSLLH
NA TRBV2 ASSLSGYT